This T cell receptor (beta chain) is from a study of radiation and T cells in renal cell carcinoma. Measured with immunoSEQ multiplex PCR; TCRdb has only the in-frame clones, and not every one. The sample consists of about 16,000 clones, 55% to 75% of them appearing once. Regarding treatment: treatment-naive control, cytoreductive nephrectomy. Treatment-naive patients without radiation supplied the control tumors at nephrectomy. This clone was detected only a few times. The CDR3 length is 15 residues. The germline V gene has CDR1 LNHNV and CDR2 YYDKDF (reference sequence). The V and J ends lost 0 bases and 4 bases respectively, with 12 bases between them.

This receptor was obtained from a man between 35 and 55 years old with renal cell carcinoma. Sequencing was performed on tumor tissue, taken from a patient whose treatment was nephrectomy without radiotherapy. The chain recombines TRBV15 with TRBJ1-1; D is unresolved. The CDR3 sequence: CATSRDPGMSTEAFF. The CDR3 DNA reads TGTGCCACCAGCAGAGATCCAGGAATGAGCACTGAAGCTTTCTTT.